Sequencing of this T cell receptor (beta chain) was carried out in a study of T cell changes during pregnancy in multiple sclerosis. CDR1 and CDR2 (germline): SGHNT, YENEEA. The CDR3 spans 14 residues. With 3 bases clipped from V and 3 bases from J, the junction kept 0 bases outside the gene matches. Some clones are missing from TCRdb's copy, which holds only in-frame ones; the method was immunoSEQ multiplex PCR. The profile shows some 99,000 clones, around 90% of them singletons. The source of this sequence is a female donor in good health, enrolled as a control in a pregnancy study. The source was peripheral blood, collected after pregnancy. The rearrangement links TRBV11-3 to TRBJ2-1; the match to TRBD1 covers 9 bases. The CDR3 sequence is CASSLGQGYNEQFF. CDR3 coding DNA: TGTGCCAGCAGCTTGGGACAGGGCTACAATGAGCAGTTCTTC.